A single sample gave rise to the 25 T cell receptor beta chains below, sequenced in a study of cytomegalovirus exposure and HLA in healthy donors. Produced via immunoSEQ multiplex PCR; TCRdb's table is partial and in-frame only. In the table there are about 330,000 clones, around 86% of which are singletons. Sequencing was carried out using PBMCs. The source of these receptors is a woman aged 18-35 years in good health and CMV-seronegative.

J is TRBJ2-3 and V is TRBV19; 10 positions match TRBD2. CDR1 LNHDA and CDR2 SQIVND come from the germline V gene (reference sequence). This CDR3 has 14 amino acids. The V gene end was trimmed by 3 bases and the J gene end by 5 bases; junction bases not matched to a gene: 2. CDR3 in DNA: TGTGCCAGTAGTATTACTAGCGGGATAGATACGCAGTATTTT. Its translation is CASSITSGIDTQYF.

The rearrangement links TRBV2 to TRBJ1-5, with 7 nucleotides matching TRBD1. The CDR3 sequence is 15 residues long. The germline V gene encodes CDR1 SNHLY and CDR2 FYNNEI. The V and J ends lost 4 bases and 6 bases, in that order; junction bases with no gene match: 9. The CDR3 DNA follows: TGTGCCAGCAGTGGACAGGGCTCCATGTTTCAGCCCCAGCATTTT. Residues: CASSGQGSMFQPQHF.

The chain is built from TRBV7-2 and TRBJ1-1; the D gene is possibly TRBD1 (5 bases). The V end was cut by 6 bases, the J end by 4 bases, with 12 bases between. CDR3 length: 13 amino acids. In germline, CDR1 is SGHTA, CDR2 FQGNSA. CDR3 loop: CASSPGIGTEAFF. The CDR3 DNA reads as TGTGCCAGCAGTCCAGGGATTGGCACTGAAGCTTTCTTT.

V and J are TRBV10-3 and TRBJ2-7, with TRBD1 matching over 7 bases. Germline assignment: CDR1 ENHRY and CDR2 SYGVKD. This CDR3 region has 12 residues. V shed 6 bases and J 3 bases; nucleotides not matched to a gene: 2. The CDR3: CAISWTGYEQYF. CDR3 bases: TGTGCCATCAGCTGGACAGGCTACGAGCAGTACTTC.

The J gene is TRBJ2-3, the V gene TRBV9; TRBD1 agrees at 9 bases. V was clipped by 0 bases and J by 3 bases; unmatched bases: 2. The length of the CDR3 is 15 residues. Germline CDR1 and CDR2: SGDLS and YYNGEE. The CDR3 protein is CASSVDRGPTDTQYF. CDR3 nucleotide sequence: TGTGCCAGCAGCGTAGACAGGGGGCCGACAGATACGCAGTATTTT.

The chain carries TRBV27 and TRBJ1-1, with D unresolved. From germline, CDR1 is MNHEY and CDR2 SMNVEV (reference sequence). The CDR3 length is 14 residues. V was cut by 5 bases and J by 2 bases, with 12 bases left in between. The DNA of the CDR3 is TGTGCCAGCAGTACTCAGACGGGTAACACTGAAGCTTTCTTT. Its translation is CASSTQTGNTEAFF.

The chain combines TRBV27 with TRBJ2-2, with TRBD1 identical over 8 bases. J gave up 5 bases and V 9 bases, and 8 bases lay outside the gene matches. Germline lookup yields CDR1 MNHEY and CDR2 SMNVEV (reference sequence). The CDR3 sequence is 14 residues long. This CDR3 reads CASKGTGGTGELFF. Here the CDR3 DNA reads TGTGCCAGTAAAGGGACAGGAGGAACCGGGGAGCTGTTTTTT.

The V call is TRBV5-8, the J call TRBJ2-7, with 7 bases that match TRBD2. Per the germline V gene, CDR1 is SGHTS and CDR2 is YDEGEE. V was pared by 3 bases and J by 2 bases, with 5 bases of the junction left unmatched. There are 14 residues in the CDR3. CDR3 loop: CASSYTGTTYEQYF. As DNA, the CDR3 is TGTGCCAGCAGCTACACCGGGACTACCTACGAGCAGTACTTC.

The chain carries TRBV2 and TRBJ2-6; 7 bases align to TRBD1. This CDR3 has 16 amino acids. Germline CDR1 is SNHLY and CDR2 is FYNNEI. V trimming: 3 bases; J trimming: 0 bases; junction bases outside the gene matches: 2. The CDR3 here is CASSETGNSGANVLTF. The DNA of the CDR3 is TGTGCCAGCAGTGAGACAGGGAACTCTGGGGCCAACGTCCTGACTTTC.

This clone was detected only once. The J gene is TRBJ2-2, the V gene TRBV12-5; D not resolved. Germline V gene lookup returns CDR1 LGHNT and CDR2 FRNRAP. The CDR3 runs 14 residues. With 5 bases removed from V and 2 bases from J, the gap between germline ends came to 9 bases. In DNA form, the CDR3 reads TGTGCTAGTGGTCACGGGTCTAACACCGGGGAGCTGTTTTTT. Translation gives CASGHGSNTGELFF.

The gene calls are TRBV2 and TRBJ2-1; 7 bases agree with TRBD2. Germline-derived CDR1 and CDR2 are SNHLY and FYNNEI. J lost 0 bases, V lost 6 bases, and 2 bases had no gene match. The CDR3 extends over 14 amino acids. DNA for the CDR3: TGTGCCAGCAGGTGGGGGGGCTCCTACAATGAGCAGTTCTTC. Its protein is CASRWGGSYNEQFF.

This chain connects TRBV27 to TRBJ2-7; 7 bases are a match to TRBD1. The CDR3 is 15 amino acids. Germline trimming cut 1 base from V and 3 bases from J; bases unmatched to any gene: 6. CDR1 is MNHEY and CDR2 is SMNVEV in the germline V gene (reference sequence). The CDR3 is CASSLYPAGGYEQYF. The CDR3 DNA sequence: TGTGCCAGCAGTTTATATCCCGCAGGGGGCTACGAGCAGTACTTC.

The genes are TRBV2 and TRBJ2-1; TRBD2 agrees at 11 bases. Germline trimming cut 6 bases from V and 2 bases from J; bases unmatched to any gene: 3. The CDR3 covers 15 residues. The germline V gene has CDR1 SNHLY and CDR2 FYNNEI. The CDR3 here is CASRTTSGAYNEQFF. As DNA, the CDR3 is TGTGCCAGCAGGACGACTAGCGGGGCCTACAATGAGCAGTTCTTC.

The genes are TRBV7-2 and TRBJ2-3; TRBD2 aligns across 9 bases. J gave up 3 bases and V 1 base, and 5 bases lay outside the gene matches. The CDR3 totals 16 residues. Germline V lookup: CDR1 SGHTA, CDR2 FQGNSA. CDR3: CASSLGGRAFTDTQYF. The CDR3 DNA sequence: TGTGCCAGCAGCTTAGGCGGGAGGGCCTTTACAGATACGCAGTATTTT.

The chain employs TRBV9 and TRBJ2-7; the D gene is possibly TRBD1 (5 bases). Trimming took 4 bases from V and 3 from J, leaving 17 bases between them. Looked up from germline, CDR1 is SGDLS and CDR2 is YYNGEE. The CDR3 is made up of 15 amino acids. The DNA for the CDR3 is TGTGCCAGCAGCCATAGCCAGGGTAGAGGCTACGAGCAGTACTTC. This encodes CASSHSQGRGYEQYF.

The CDR3 here is CASLSSGSLAGELFF. As DNA, the CDR3 is TGTGCCAGTCTTTCTAGCGGGAGTCTGGCCGGGGAGCTGTTTTTT. The chain carries TRBV6-5 and TRBJ2-2; 10 positions match TRBD2. There are 15 residues in the CDR3. The ends lost 9 bases at V and 6 bases at J; junction bases unmatched: 10. In germline, CDR1 is MNHEY, CDR2 SVGAGI.

CDR3 bases: TGTGCCAGCAGCTTGGGAACAGGGTCCGGTGAAAAACTGTTTTTT. Protein: CASSLGTGSGEKLFF. The J gene is TRBJ1-4, the V gene TRBV5-8; D perhaps matches TRBD1 (6 bases). CDR3 length equals 15 residues. V lost 0 bases, J lost 7 bases, and 13 bases lay in between. Germline CDR1 and CDR2: SGHTS and YDEGEE.

The chain links TRBV5-6 to TRBJ2-1; a weak D match, TRBD2 (6 bases). Germline lookup yields CDR1 SGHDT and CDR2 YYEEEE. V lost 4 bases and J 4 bases, leaving 21 bases between the germline ends. CDR3 size: 17 residues. CDR3 amino acids: CASSGTGPGSPYNEQFF. CDR3 in DNA: TGTGCCAGCAGCGGAACGGGGCCCGGGAGCCCATACAATGAGCAGTTCTTC. The full variable domain, completed using reference TRBV5-6 and TRBJ2-1, is DAGVTQSPTHLIKTRGQQVTLRCSPKSGHDTVSWYQQALGQGPQFIFQYYEEEERQRGNFPDRFSGHQFPNYSSELNVNALLLGDSALYLCASSGTGPGSPYNEQFFGPGTRLTVL.

There are many counts of this clone. V usage is TRBV7-7 and J usage is TRBJ1-3, with D possibly TRBD1 on 6 matching bases. The V end was cut by 1 base, the J end by 1 base, with 14 bases between. Germline V lookup: CDR1 SSHAT, CDR2 FNYEAQ (reference sequence). This CDR3 contains 17 residues. The CDR3 coding sequence is TGTGCCAGCAGCTTAGGACAGCCAGGGGTTTCTGGAAACACCATATATTTT. Translating gives CASSLGQPGVSGNTIYF.

CDR3 loop: CASSIMASADYNEQFF. The CDR3 DNA reads as TGTGCCAGTAGTATAATGGCTAGCGCAGATTACAATGAGCAGTTCTTC. This sequence joins TRBV19 and TRBJ2-1; D is possibly TRBD2 (6 bases). V lost 2 bases and J 4 bases, leaving 15 bases between the germline ends. Germline V gene sequence: CDR1 LNHDA, CDR2 SQIVND (reference sequence). CDR3 length equals 16 residues.

The chain links TRBV28 to TRBJ2-7, with a tentative D call TRBD2 (6 bases). V dropped 5 bases and J dropped 4 bases, with 15 bases sitting between them. The CDR3 has 14 residues. Germline-derived CDR1 and CDR2 are MDHEN and SYDVKM. CDR3 in amino acids: CASSPGGIGYEQYF. CDR3 bases: TGTGCCAGCAGTCCCGGAGGGATCGGTTACGAGCAGTACTTC.

The chain has TRBV6-5 and TRBJ2-3; 10 bases fit TRBD1. V lost 2 bases to trimming and J lost 3 bases; unmatched junction nucleotides: 2. The germline V gene has CDR1 MNHEY and CDR2 SVGAGI. The CDR3 consists of 15 residues. CDR3 amino acids: CASSYMGQGTDTQYF. CDR3 coding DNA: TGTGCCAGCAGTTACATGGGACAGGGGACAGATACGCAGTATTTT.

V and J are TRBV5-1 and TRBJ2-3; 10 nucleotides line up with TRBD2. V was clipped by 1 base and J by 5 bases; unmatched bases: 4. Germline V CDR1 and CDR2: SGHRS, YFSETQ. The CDR3 spans 15 residues. Here the CDR3 reads CASSLSGRAVDTQYF. CDR3 DNA: TGCGCCAGCAGCTTGAGCGGGAGGGCAGTAGATACGCAGTATTTT.

Only a few counts were recorded for this clone. The J gene is TRBJ1-2, the V gene TRBV7-2; D is unclear. Germline V gives CDR1 SGHTA, CDR2 FQGNSA. This CDR3 region has 14 residues. Deletions cut 1 base from V and 8 bases from J, with 14 bases between. The CDR3 here is CASSLDHNGGGYTF. The CDR3 DNA follows: TGTGCCAGCAGCTTAGACCACAACGGCGGAGGCTACACCTTC.

The gene calls are TRBV7-2 and TRBJ2-7, with 8 bases identical to TRBD1. Germline assignment: CDR1 SGHTA and CDR2 FQGNSA. Trimming cost V 3 bases and J 3 bases; bases outside gene matches: 10. This CDR3 comprises 16 residues. CDR3 region: CASSLSSDRGIYEQYF. DNA for the CDR3: TGTGCCAGCAGCTTGTCGTCCGACAGGGGAATCTACGAGCAGTACTTC.